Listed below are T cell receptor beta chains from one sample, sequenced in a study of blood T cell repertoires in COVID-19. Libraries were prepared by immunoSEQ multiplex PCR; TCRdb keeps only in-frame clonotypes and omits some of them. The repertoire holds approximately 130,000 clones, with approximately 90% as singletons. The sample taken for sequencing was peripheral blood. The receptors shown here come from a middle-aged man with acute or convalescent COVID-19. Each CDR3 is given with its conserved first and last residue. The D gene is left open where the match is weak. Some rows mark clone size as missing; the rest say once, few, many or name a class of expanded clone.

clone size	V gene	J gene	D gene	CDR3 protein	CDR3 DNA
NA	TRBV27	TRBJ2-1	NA	CASMRLPDRSYNEQFF	TGTGCCAGCATGAGACTCCCCGACCGCTCCTACAATGAGCAGTTCTTC
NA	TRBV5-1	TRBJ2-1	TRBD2	CASSLGLTSGRYNEQFF	TGCGCCAGCAGCTTGGGTCTGACTAGCGGGAGGTATAATGAGCAGTTCTTC
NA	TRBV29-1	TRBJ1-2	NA	CSVPDTLPPGYTF	TGCAGCGTTCCGGACACACTACCCCCTGGCTACACCTTC
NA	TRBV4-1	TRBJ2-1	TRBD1	CASSPQPGQPDEQFF	TGCGCCAGCAGCCCCCAGCCGGGACAGCCGGATGAGCAGTTCTTC
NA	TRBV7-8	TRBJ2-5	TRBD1	CASSRFFGLRQIFGTGGQETQYF	TGTGCCAGCAGCCGATTTTTCGGGTTAAGGCAAATTTTCGGGACAGGGGGACAAGAGACCCAGTACTTC
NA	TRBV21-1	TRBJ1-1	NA	CASSKRRVKNTEAFF	TGTGCCAGCAGCAAGAGGAGGGTGAAGAACACTGAAGCTTTCTTT
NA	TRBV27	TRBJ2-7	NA	CASSPLPDMSSYEQYF	TGTGCCAGCAGTCCTCTCCCCGACATGAGCTCCTACGAGCAGTACTTC
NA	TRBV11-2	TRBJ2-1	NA	CASSLVGNEQFF	TGTGCCAGCAGCTTAGTCGGGAATGAGCAGTTCTTC
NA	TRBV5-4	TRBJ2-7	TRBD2	CASSGIAGHAGEQYF	TGTGCCAGCAGCGGAATAGCGGGACACGCTGGCGAGCAGTACTTC
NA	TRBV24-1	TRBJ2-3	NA	CATSFGGSTDTQYF	TGTGCCACCAGTTTTGGGGGGAGCACAGATACGCAGTATTTT
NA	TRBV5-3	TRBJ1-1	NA	CARSSCSQNTEAFF	TGTGCCAGAAGTTCGTGTAGCCAGAACACTGAAGCTTTCTTT
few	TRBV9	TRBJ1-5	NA	CASSASRKSNQPQHF	TGTGCCAGCAGCGCCTCCAGAAAAAGCAATCAGCCCCAGCATTTT
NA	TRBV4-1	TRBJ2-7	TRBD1	CASSLPGQNYEQYF	TGCGCCAGCAGCCTACCGGGACAGAACTACGAGCAGTACTTC
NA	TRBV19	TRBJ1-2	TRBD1	CASSPDRAAGYTF	TGTGCCAGTAGTCCCGACAGGGCTGCCGGCTACACCTTC
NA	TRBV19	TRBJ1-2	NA	CASSIAVGGLANYGYTF	TGTGCCAGTAGTATAGCTGTCGGCGGTCTGGCTAACTATGGCTACACCTTC
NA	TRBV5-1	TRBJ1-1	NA	CASSFGPQAGEAFF	TGCGCCAGCAGCTTTGGGCCTCAGGCGGGTGAAGCTTTCTTT
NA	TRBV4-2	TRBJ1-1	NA	CASSQDGAGDTEAFF	TGTGCCAGCAGCCAAGATGGGGCCGGAGACACTGAAGCTTTCTTT
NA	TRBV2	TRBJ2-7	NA	CASMPPGGVGSYEQYF	TGTGCCAGCATGCCCCCGGGCGGGGTCGGCTCCTACGAGCAGTACTTC
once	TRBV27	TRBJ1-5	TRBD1	CASSPLGTGNQPQHF	TGTGCCAGCAGTCCCCTCGGGACAGGCAATCAGCCCCAGCATTTT
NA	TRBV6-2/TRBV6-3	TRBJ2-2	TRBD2	CASSYAGAWNTGELFF	TGTGCCAGCAGTTACGCGGGAGCGTGGAACACCGGGGAGCTGTTTTTT
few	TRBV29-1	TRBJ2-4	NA	CSANRVNIQYF	TGCAGCGCGAACAGGGTCAACATTCAGTACTTC
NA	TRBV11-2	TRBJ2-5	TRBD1	CASSPGTGGEETQYF	TGTGCCAGCAGCCCCGGGACAGGGGGAGAAGAGACCCAGTACTTC
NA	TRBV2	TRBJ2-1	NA	CASIGTSWEFTYNEQFF	TGTGCCAGCATAGGGACTTCATGGGAGTTCACCTACAATGAGCAGTTCTTC
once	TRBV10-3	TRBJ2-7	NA	CAISETGISSHEQYF	TGTGCCATCAGTGAGACAGGGATATCTTCCCACGAGCAGTACTTC
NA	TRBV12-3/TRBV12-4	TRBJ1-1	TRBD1	CASRADRVTEAFF	TGTGCCAGCAGAGCTGACAGGGTAACTGAAGCTTTCTTT
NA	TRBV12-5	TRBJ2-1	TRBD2	CASGLVVAGVSNEQFF	TGTGCTAGTGGTTTGGTGGTAGCGGGAGTAAGTAATGAGCAGTTCTTC
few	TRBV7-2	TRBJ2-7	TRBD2	CASSRDYPPYEQYF	TGTGCCAGCAGCCGGGACTACCCTCCATACGAGCAGTACTTC